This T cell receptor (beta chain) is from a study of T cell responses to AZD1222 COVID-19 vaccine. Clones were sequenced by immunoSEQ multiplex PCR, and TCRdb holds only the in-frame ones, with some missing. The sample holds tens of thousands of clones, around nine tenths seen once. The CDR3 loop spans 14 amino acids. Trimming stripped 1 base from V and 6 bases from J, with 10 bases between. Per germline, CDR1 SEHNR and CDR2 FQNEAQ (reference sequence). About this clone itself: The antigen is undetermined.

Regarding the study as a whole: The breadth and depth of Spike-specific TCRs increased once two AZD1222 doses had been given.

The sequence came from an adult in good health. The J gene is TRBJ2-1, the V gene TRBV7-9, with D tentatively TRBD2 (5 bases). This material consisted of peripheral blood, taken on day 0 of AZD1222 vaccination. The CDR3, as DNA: TGTGCCAGCAGCTTAGGAGAGGGAGCCAATGAGCAGTTCTTC. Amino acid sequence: CASSLGEGANEQFF.